This TCR beta chain originates from a study of post-analysis software for immune sequencing data (dated by TCRdb to the mid-2010s). About the investigation overall: Disease courses on record covered relapsing-remitting, secondary progressive and progressive-relapsing multiple sclerosis, though some patients had no subtype annotation. A subset of samples was prepared in parallel using single-end sample barcoding, then pooled and co-amplified after Illumina adapter ligation. The patient repertoires were set against around ten previously published healthy control repertoires from donors whose ages ranged from roughly 6 to 26 years. What the authors observed across the whole study: Normalized Chao1 diversity was significantly lower in multiple sclerosis patients than controls, suggesting substantial peripheral T-cell clonal expansion. Strong co-clustering of samples prepared in the same batch was shown by direct clustering with F measure, prompting a batch-effect correction. Several TRBV segments, including TRBV5-6, TRBV5-1 and TRBV20-1, were significantly more frequent in patients than controls. The control group was slightly older than the multiple sclerosis patient group.

Library prep was done by PCR. Sequencer: Illumina HiSeq 2500. To reduce PCR and sequencing biases, unique molecular identifiers were built into the TCR beta cDNA libraries. Approximately 500,000 cDNA molecules were obtained for every 1 to 10 million input T cells, so each molecule roughly corresponded to one T cell. The patient libraries were prepared and sequenced with the same protocol used for the earlier healthy control dataset. Samples belonging to the same batch were prepared together, multiplexed and sequenced on a shared HiSeq lane. In the authors' own workflow: Raw barcoded reads were processed with MIGEC, and single-read molecular identifier groups were discarded before consensus assembly and CDR3 extraction. VDJtools was used for post-analysis of the clonotype tables, and diversity was normalized by down-sampling every dataset to the size of the smallest sample. Repertoire overlap clustering matched CDR3 amino acid but not nucleotide sequences to correct batch-related cross-sample contamination. TCRdb ran its own pipeline on the public reads, namely fastp trimming at Q25 and MiXCR clone calling, and kept in-frame beta chains. When rows share a CDR3 protein, they turn into one entry using the most common DNA and genes. TCRdb assigned the V and J calls; the authors' analysis was not used. The table for this sample lists 700,000 to 900,000 distinct CDR3 sequences; around 46% of them were counted only once. The top ten hold roughly 4.9% of the sample.

Of note for this clonotype: It has no known antigen specificity. No base-level quality is on record; no much larger clone is a single base apart.

TCR beta repertoires were profiled from peripheral blood of roughly 13 young patients with multiple sclerosis to demonstrate the VDJtools post-analysis software. Multiple sclerosis patients were children and adolescents aged roughly 6 to 15 years. The germline V gene encodes CDR1 DFQATT and CDR2 SNEGSKA (reference sequence). The CDR3 starts with the cysteine, ends with the phenylalanine, and has 14 residues. The DNA shown is the 42-base CDR3, in frame from base 1. Sequences were obtained from blood. Recombination connected TRBV20-1 to TRBJ2-7, and 10 junction bases match TRBD2. With the DNA end fitting TRBJ2-5 better, the J assignment may be wrong. The TCR sequence derives from a girl aged 10-17 years with multiple sclerosis. The sequenced DNA is TGCAGTGCTAACCCTCTAGCGGGGGAAGAGACCCAGTACTTC. Translated, this gives CSANPLAGEETQYF.